The 22 T cell receptor beta chains below all came from one sample that was sequenced in a study of blood T cell repertoires in COVID-19. This table comes from immunoSEQ multiplex PCR, and its TCRdb copy is limited to in-frame clones, with some not included. Counted here are approximately 130,000 clones, about 86% occurring once; the ten biggest clones make up almost 8.5%. What was sequenced was peripheral blood. The receptors shown here come from a woman between 55 and 75 years old with active or convalescent COVID-19.

J is TRBJ1-5 and V is TRBV6-5; D may be TRBD1 (6 bases). Trimming took 11 bases from V and 0 from J, leaving 11 bases between them. The CDR3 covers 13 residues. Looked up from germline, CDR1 is MNHEY and CDR2 is SVGAGI. The CDR3 loop is CAGQQNSNQPQHF. The CDR3, as DNA: TGTGCCGGACAGCAAAATAGCAATCAGCCCCAGCATTTT.

The V call is TRBV11-2, the J call TRBJ2-1; 10 bases line up with TRBD2. J was trimmed by 6 bases and V by 6 bases; bases with no gene match: 8. Per the germline V gene, CDR1 is SGHAT and CDR2 is FQNNGV. The CDR3 has 15 amino acids. CDR3 nucleotide sequence: TGTGCCAGCAGTTTGGGGACTAGCGTTTTCAATGAGCAGTTCTTC. Protein sequence: CASSLGTSVFNEQFF.

The rearrangement joins TRBV6-5 to TRBJ2-5; maybe TRBD2 (7 bases). V was clipped by 5 bases and J by 5 bases, with 12 bases between them. The germline gives CDR1 MNHEY, CDR2 SVGAGI. This CDR3 is built from 13 residues. CDR3 sequence (DNA): TGTGCCAGCAGTAGAGGGGGGGGCGAGACCCAGTACTTC. This codes for CASSRGGGETQYF.

A few counts support this clone. In nucleotides, the CDR3 is TGTGCCAGCAGTTTTCTGACAGGGGAGGGGACTGAAGCTTTCTTT. Protein sequence: CASSFLTGEGTEAFF. The genes are TRBV28 and TRBJ1-1, with 8 bases that match TRBD1. V trimming: 3 bases; J trimming: 5 bases; junction bases outside the gene matches: 8. Looked up from germline, CDR1 is MDHEN and CDR2 is SYDVKM. The CDR3 totals 15 residues.

The chain is built from TRBV9 and TRBJ2-3, with 8 nucleotides matching TRBD2. The germline V gene has CDR1 SGDLS and CDR2 YYNGEE. V was clipped by 0 bases and J by 2 bases; unmatched bases: 5. The CDR3 length is 16 residues. The CDR3 sequence: CASSVVSGEFTDTQYF. CDR3 DNA: TGTGCCAGCAGCGTAGTTAGCGGGGAGTTCACAGATACGCAGTATTTT.

This chain uses TRBV3-1 (or the pseudogene TRBV3-2) with TRBJ1-2; 7 bases are a match to TRBD1. Germline V gene lookup returns CDR1 LGHDT and CDR2 YNNKEL (reference sequence). The length of the CDR3 is 15 residues. V lost 2 bases to trimming and J lost 5 bases; unmatched junction nucleotides: 8. The CDR3 protein is CASSQKDRKSYGYTF. The CDR3 DNA is TGTGCCAGCAGCCAAAAGGACAGGAAGTCTTATGGCTACACCTTC.

The chain employs TRBV6-5 and TRBJ2-7; D is possibly TRBD1 (6 bases). The CDR3 is 13 amino acids. The V gene's germline CDR1 is MNHEY and CDR2 SVGAGI. Deletions cut 6 bases from V and 4 bases from J, with 13 bases between. CDR3 protein: CASSVRTVYEQYV. The CDR3 DNA reads as TGTGCCAGCAGCGTCAGGACAGTATACGAGCAGTACGTC.

The rearrangement links TRBV28 to TRBJ2-1; 9 bases are shared with TRBD2. Germline V gives CDR1 MDHEN, CDR2 SYDVKM. Unmatched junction bases numbered 12, after V lost 7 bases and J lost 5 bases. This CDR3 contains 16 residues. The CDR3 DNA reads as TGTGCCAGCACCGCACGCGGGAGGGGGGGAGACAATGAGCAGTTCTTC. It specifies CASTARGRGGDNEQFF.

The J gene is TRBJ2-3, the V gene TRBV3-1 (or the pseudogene TRBV3-2); tentatively, D is TRBD2 (6 bases). The germline V and J ends were trimmed by 4 bases and 2 bases, with 13 bases remaining between them. Germline V lookup: CDR1 LGHDT, CDR2 YNNKEL (reference sequence). CDR3 length: 15 residues. Here the CDR3 reads CASSPLAGSTDTQYF. The CDR3 bases are TGTGCCAGCAGCCCACTAGCTGGGTCCACAGATACGCAGTATTTT.

In regard to this clone: This sample includes further DNA sequences coding for the same CDR3. The chain uses TRBV4-3 and TRBJ1-2; weak D call: TRBD1 (5 bases). This CDR3 is built from 14 residues. Germline CDR1 reads LGHNA; CDR2 reads YSLEER. V was pared by 0 bases and J by 5 bases, with 10 bases between. CDR3 residues: CASSQDYGGYGYTF. CDR3 coding DNA: TGCGCCAGCAGCCAAGATTATGGGGGGTATGGCTACACCTTC.

The chain couples TRBV19 to TRBJ2-5; 8 nucleotides align to TRBD2. The length of the CDR3 is 16 residues. CDR1 is LNHDA and CDR2 is SQIVND in the germline V gene (reference sequence). Losses at the gene ends were 5 bases for V and 0 bases for J; bases not matched to a gene: 8. CDR3 nucleotide sequence: TGTGCCAGTAGTCGGGGTAGCGGGACCTACCAAGAGACCCAGTACTTC. Encoded protein: CASSRGSGTYQETQYF.

In nucleotides, the CDR3 is TGTGCCAGCAGCGCCGGCAGGGGTCACAATCAGCCCCAGCATTTT. It specifies CASSAGRGHNQPQHF. This rearrangement joins TRBV5-8 to TRBJ1-5; D is possibly TRBD1 (6 bases). CDR3 size: 15 residues. CDR1 and CDR2 from the germline V gene are SGHTS and YDEGEE. The V end lost 4 bases, the J end lost 3 bases, and 14 bases lay between the germline ends.

The CDR3 protein is CASRSADTQYF. DNA for the CDR3: TGTGCCAGTAGAAGCGCAGATACGCAGTATTTT. The chain combines TRBV19 with TRBJ2-3, with D hard to call. Germline V gene lookup returns CDR1 LNHDA and CDR2 SQIVND (reference sequence). This CDR3 region has 11 residues. V was pared by 6 bases and J by 4 bases, with 5 bases between. Combining the CDR3 with reference TRBV19 and TRBJ2-3 gives the whole variable domain DGGITQSPKYLFRKEGQNVTLSCEQNLNHDAMYWYRQDPGQGLRLIYYSQIVNDFQKGDIAEGYSVSREKKESFPLTVTSAQKNPTAFYLCASRSADTQYFGPGTRLTVL.

This clone occurred once. V usage is TRBV19 and J usage is TRBJ1-6; 10 bases match TRBD1. The length of the CDR3 is 15 residues. V trimming: 4 bases; J trimming: 5 bases; junction bases outside the gene matches: 2. Germline V CDR1 and CDR2: LNHDA, SQIVND (reference sequence). The chain's CDR3 is CASSTGTGDNSPLHF. The DNA for the CDR3 is TGTGCCAGTAGTACCGGGACAGGGGATAATTCACCCCTCCACTTT.

V is TRBV5-1 and J is TRBJ1-2; 8 nucleotides align to TRBD1. Germline V gene sequence: CDR1 SGHRS, CDR2 YFSETQ. The trim removed 2 bases at V and 8 bases at J, leaving 5 bases unmatched. The CDR3 is 13 residues long. The CDR3 coding sequence is TGCGCCAGCAGCTTACCAGGGGGCTACGGCTACACCTTC. This codes for CASSLPGGYGYTF.

The chain recombines TRBV28 with TRBJ2-3; 9 bases map to TRBD2. V shed 2 bases and J 4 bases; nucleotides not matched to a gene: 4. Germline V gene data show CDR1 as MDHEN and CDR2 as SYDVKM. The CDR3 is made up of 15 amino acids. The CDR3 loop reads CASSLAGGRPDTQYF. The DNA of the CDR3 is TGTGCCAGCAGTTTAGCGGGGGGGCGGCCAGATACGCAGTATTTT.

The chain has TRBV29-1 and TRBJ1-1; unclear D gene. The CDR3 has 10 amino acids. V shed 6 bases and J shed 1 base, with 3 bases lying between them. Germline CDR1 reads SQVTM; CDR2 reads ANQGSEA. The CDR3 region is CSVRNTEAFF. As DNA, the CDR3 is TGCAGCGTCCGGAACACTGAAGCTTTCTTT.

This chain links TRBV6-6 with TRBJ2-2; TRBD1 matches 7 bases. CDR1 and CDR2 from the germline V gene are MNHNY and SVGAGI (reference sequence). The V and J ends lost 5 bases and 8 bases, in that order; junction bases with no gene match: 8. The CDR3 is made up of 14 amino acids. CDR3 amino acids: CASSLHRGEGELFF. The CDR3, as DNA: TGTGCCAGCAGTCTTCACAGGGGAGAAGGGGAGCTGTTTTTT.

The J gene is TRBJ2-1, the V gene TRBV3-1 (or the pseudogene TRBV3-2); 9 bases match TRBD1. V gave up 1 base and J gave up 8 bases; unmatched junction bases: 9. CDR1 is LGHDT and CDR2 is YNNKEL in the germline V gene (reference sequence). CDR3 length: 16 amino acids. In nucleotides, the CDR3 is TGTGCCAGCAGCCAAGTGGGACAGGGTGGCGTCGATGAGCAGTTCTTC. Protein: CASSQVGQGGVDEQFF.

This clone was counted a single time. The chain recombines TRBV19 with TRBJ1-3; the D is unclear. Trimming cost V 5 bases and J 0 bases, with 11 bases left between them. The CDR3 is made up of 15 amino acids. Germline V lookup: CDR1 LNHDA, CDR2 SQIVND (reference sequence). The CDR3 is CASSSQASSGNTIYF. The DNA for the CDR3 is TGTGCCAGTAGTTCGCAGGCAAGCTCTGGAAACACCATATATTTT.

This clone was counted once. The chain links TRBV4-3 to TRBJ2-3; possible D gene TRBD2, 5 bases. Trimming removed 1 base at V and 2 bases at J, with 10 bases between. Germline values: CDR1 LGHNA, CDR2 YSLEER. The CDR3 has 15 amino acids. CDR3 sequence (DNA): TGCGCCAGCAGCCAAGTTATTAGCGCCACAGATACGCAGTATTTT. Protein sequence: CASSQVISATDTQYF.

This sequence joins TRBV7-8 and TRBJ2-1; 12 positions match TRBD2. This CDR3 has 20 amino acids. Germline CDR1 SGHVS, CDR2 FQNEAQ. J gave up 0 bases and V 5 bases, and 14 bases lay outside the gene matches. The CDR3: CASSHTGTSGSWSSYNEQFF. DNA for the CDR3: TGTGCCAGCAGCCATACCGGGACTAGCGGGTCCTGGAGCTCCTACAATGAGCAGTTCTTC.